The rows below give T cell receptor beta chains drawn from one sample of a study of blood T cell repertoires in COVID-19. Clones were sequenced by immunoSEQ multiplex PCR, and TCRdb holds only the in-frame ones, with some missing. Of 200,000 to 250,000 clones listed, less than 90% are singletons. The sequenced sample consisted of PBMCs or T cells enriched from blood (not recorded which). These receptors all come from a woman between 50 and 59 years old in a cohort exposed to, infected with or recovered from COVID-19 (not recorded which). CDR3s include the opening cysteine and the closing phenylalanine or tryptophan. D genes are given only for firm matches. Clone size is not always given. Where it is, it says once, few, many or a class for expanded clones.

j_gene	abundance	d_gene	v_gene	CDR3aa	CDR3nt
TRBJ2-3	NA	NA	TRBV2	CASSTGVQYF	TGTGCCAGCAGTACTGGTGTGCAGTATTTT
TRBJ2-3	once	NA	TRBV12-5	CASGLVPPGYLHTDTQYF	TGTGCTAGTGGTTTGGTACCCCCAGGATACCTGCACACAGATACGCAGTATTTT
TRBJ1-1	NA	TRBD1	TRBV11-2	CASSYTGDREAFF	TGTGCCAGCAGCTACACAGGGGACCGAGAAGCTTTCTTT
TRBJ2-5	NA	TRBD2	TRBV19	CASSITSGGPQETQYF	TGTGCCAGTAGTATTACTAGCGGGGGCCCGCAAGAGACCCAGTACTTC
TRBJ2-3	NA	TRBD2	TRBV28	CASRGLAGGTPYAQYF	TGTGCCAGCAGAGGCCTAGCGGGGGGGACCCCATACGCGCAGTATTTT
TRBJ2-6	NA	NA	TRBV4-3	CASSQSGSGANVLTF	TGCGCCAGCAGCCAATCAGGCTCTGGGGCCAACGTCCTGACTTTC
TRBJ1-6	once	NA	TRBV19	CASSVQQGDGSPLHF	TGTGCCAGTAGTGTCCAACAGGGAGACGGTTCACCCCTCCACTTT
TRBJ2-5	NA	TRBD2	TRBV7-3	CASSPLAGGPGETQYF	TGTGCCAGCAGCCCCCTAGCGGGGGGGCCGGGGGAGACCCAGTACTTC
TRBJ1-1	NA	TRBD1	TRBV2	CASIGPGQGNTEAFF	TGTGCCAGCATCGGACCGGGACAGGGGAACACTGAAGCTTTCTTT
TRBJ1-1	NA	NA	TRBV7-2	CASSIGQIKAFF	TGTGCCAGCAGCATAGGACAGATAAAAGCTTTCTTT
TRBJ1-6	NA	NA	TRBV4-1	CASSQSPTVLSNSPLHF	TGCGCCAGCAGCCAATCGCCGACAGTCCTATCCAATTCACCCCTCCACTTT
TRBJ2-3	NA	TRBD2	TRBV3-1/TRBV3-2	CASSHRTSGVSHTQYF	TGTGCCAGCAGCCATCGAACTAGCGGGGTATCTCATACGCAGTATTTT
TRBJ2-7	NA	TRBD1	TRBV9	CASSVGVGGGYEQYF	TGTGCCAGCAGCGTAGGTGTAGGGGGCGGCTACGAGCAGTACTTC
TRBJ1-2	once	TRBD1	TRBV19	CASSNRGMNYGYTF	TGTGCCAGTAGTAACAGGGGGATGAACTATGGCTACACCTTC
TRBJ2-1	few	TRBD1	TRBV19	CASSERDSYNEQFF	TGTGCCAGTAGTGAACGGGACAGTTACAATGAGCAGTTCTTC
TRBJ2-2	NA	NA	TRBV5-1	CASSPGLARRTGELFF	TGCGCCAGCAGCCCCGGGCTAGCGCGGAGAACCGGGGAGCTGTTTTTT
TRBJ2-5	NA	TRBD2	TRBV4-1	CASSQDSRLAGQETQYF	TGCGCCAGCAGCCAAGATAGTAGACTAGCGGGTCAAGAGACCCAGTACTTC
TRBJ2-3	once	NA	TRBV19	CATSLVLGDTQYF	TGTGCCACTTCACTAGTCCTTGGAGATACGCAGTATTTT
TRBJ1-3	NA	NA	TRBV5-1	CASRRPDSAVEGNTIYF	TGCGCCAGCAGGCGGCCGGACAGTGCGGTTGAGGGAAACACCATATATTTT
TRBJ1-1	NA	TRBD1	TRBV5-6	CASSRDRGSTEAFF	TGTGCCAGCAGTAGGGACAGGGGAAGCACTGAAGCTTTCTTT
TRBJ1-2	NA	TRBD1	TRBV19	CASSTAATGGADGYTF	TGTGCCAGTAGTACCGCCGCGACAGGGGGCGCAGATGGCTACACCTTC
TRBJ1-5	few	NA	TRBV7-8	CASSLGTTVGHQPQHF	TGTGCCAGCAGCTTAGGGACAACGGTGGGCCATCAGCCCCAGCATTTT
TRBJ1-2	NA	TRBD1	TRBV4-1	CASSQGQGAERYGYTF	TGCGCCAGCAGCCAAGGACAGGGGGCGGAGCGCTATGGCTACACCTTC
TRBJ1-1	NA	TRBD1	TRBV12-3/TRBV12-4	CASRTTGTGEAFF	TGTGCCAGCAGGACCACCGGGACAGGGGAAGCTTTCTTT
TRBJ2-3	NA	NA	TRBV11-3	CASSQGAGRGADTQYF	TGTGCCAGCAGCCAGGGGGCTGGACGGGGGGCAGATACGCAGTATTTT
TRBJ2-3	NA	NA	TRBV3-1/TRBV3-2	CASSQSKNQRGWAVDTQYF	TGTGCCAGCAGCCAATCTAAAAACCAGCGAGGGTGGGCCGTAGATACGCAGTATTTT
TRBJ2-7	NA	NA	TRBV27	CASSLSRGSEQYF	TGTGCCAGCAGTTTAAGCAGGGGTTCCGAGCAGTACTTC
TRBJ1-2	NA	TRBD1	TRBV11-2	CASSLGQGGGYTF	TGTGCCAGCAGCTTGGGACAGGGAGGTGGCTACACCTTC
TRBJ2-7	NA	NA	TRBV7-9	CASSLANGVYEQYF	TGTGCCAGCAGCTTAGCGAACGGTGTCTACGAGCAGTACTTC
TRBJ1-1	NA	TRBD1	TRBV3-1/TRBV3-2	CASSRQGADTEAFF	TGTGCCAGCAGCCGACAGGGGGCAGACACTGAAGCTTTCTTT
TRBJ1-5	NA	NA	TRBV12-3/TRBV12-4	CASSSGQPQHF	TGTGCCAGCAGTTCGGGTCAGCCCCAGCATTTT
TRBJ1-1	NA	NA	TRBV6-2/TRBV6-3	CASSYGGDGRRAFF	TGTGCCAGCAGTTACGGGGGGGACGGAAGGCGAGCTTTCTTT
TRBJ2-2	NA	NA	TRBV30	CACLARGGSEPGELFF	TGTGCCTGCCTCGCCCGGGGTGGAAGTGAGCCCGGGGAGCTGTTTTTT
TRBJ1-1	NA	TRBD1	TRBV28	CASSAPGQGVSAFF	TGTGCCAGCAGTGCACCGGGACAGGGGGTTTCGGCTTTCTTT
TRBJ2-3	NA	NA	TRBV7-8	CASSHGSLSSYTDTQYF	TGTGCCAGCAGCCACGGGAGCCTAAGTTCCTACACAGATACGCAGTATTTT